Presented here are 9 T cell receptor beta chains from one specimen sequenced in a study of shared clonotypes between healthy human individuals. Terminally differentiated effector memory CD45RA+ cells were excluded by CCR7 positive selection of CD45RO-negative cells. Clones were read by immunoSEQ multiplex PCR, and TCRdb kept only the in-frame ones, dropping some. The repertoire holds about 2 million clones, with about 95% as singletons. The sample comprised naive CD8+ T cells sorted from blood. Receptors were obtained from a man between 18 and 35 years old in good health.

The chain links TRBV27 to TRBJ2-3, with D tentatively TRBD2 (5 bases). Germline CDR1 and CDR2: MNHEY and SMNVEV (reference sequence). CDR3 length: 16 amino acids. Trimming removed 4 bases at V and 3 bases at J, with 17 bases between. The CDR3: CASSSLDSFGTDTQYF. CDR3 nucleotide sequence: TGTGCCAGCAGTTCCTTGGACTCCTTTGGGACAGATACGCAGTATTTT.

J is TRBJ1-5 and V is TRBV7-9, with 7 bases fitting TRBD1. The V gene's germline CDR1 is SEHNR and CDR2 FQNEAQ (reference sequence). This CDR3 has 14 amino acids. V lost 2 bases, J lost 4 bases, and 2 bases stayed unmatched. The CDR3 DNA is TGTGCCAGCAGCTTACCAGGGGGTAATCAGCCCCAGCATTTT. As protein: CASSLPGGNQPQHF.

V gene TRBV7-5 combines with J gene TRBJ2-7; the D call in the table, TRBD2, was not verified against the DNA. TRBV7-5 is marked as a pseudogene. The CDR3 contains 15 residues. CDR3 DNA: TGTGCCAAAAGCGGGCGTGGGCGGGAGTCCTACGAGCAGTACTTC. It translates to CAKSGRGRESYEQYF.

The chain carries TRBV5-4 and TRBJ2-7; TRBD2 matches 7 bases. Germline V gene sequence: CDR1 SGHNT, CDR2 YYREEE (reference sequence). V lost 0 bases and J lost 5; bases outside the gene matches: 17. The CDR3 consists of 18 residues. CDR3 sequence: CASSLGPTFTLAVHEQYF. CDR3 DNA: TGTGCCAGCAGCTTGGGCCCCACTTTTACCCTAGCGGTCCACGAGCAGTACTTC.

This chain's CDR3 is CASSGGDSYYEQYF. For the CDR3, the DNA is TGTGCCAGCAGCGGAGGGGACAGCTACTACGAGCAGTACTTC. The chain couples TRBV9 to TRBJ2-7; 7 bases match TRBD1. Trimming at V came to 3 bases and at J to 3 bases, leaving 6 bases not matched to a gene. Germline CDR1 is SGDLS and CDR2 is YYNGEE. This CDR3 has 14 amino acids. The full variable domain, in which reference TRBV9 and TRBJ2-7 provide the parts outside the CDR3, is DSGVTQTPKHLITATGQRVTLRCSPRSGDLSVYWYQQSLDQGLQFLIQYYNGEERAKGNILERFSAQQFPDLHSELNLSSLELGDSALYFCASSGGDSYYEQYFGPGTRLTVT.

A single count supports this clone. This chain uses TRBV18 with TRBJ2-1; D remains unclear. The CDR3 runs to 15 residues. Trimming left V 0 bases short and J 4 bases short, with 10 bases between. From germline, CDR1 is KGHSH and CDR2 LQKENI. CDR3 coding DNA: TGTGCCAGCTCACCACCTGAACAGTTTTACAATGAGCAGTTCTTC. It translates to CASSPPEQFYNEQFF.

The chain employs TRBV10-3 and TRBJ2-3; 11 nucleotides agree with TRBD1. Germline values: CDR1 ENHRY, CDR2 SYGVKD. V dropped 6 bases and J dropped 2; count of bases not matched to a gene: 13. The CDR3 has 18 residues. The CDR3 here is CAISTRTGGFTLTDTQYF. As DNA, the CDR3 is TGTGCCATCAGCACGAGGACAGGGGGCTTCACCCTCACAGATACGCAGTATTTT.

The V call is TRBV7-6, the J call TRBJ2-5; D is ambiguous. The ends were cut back, 1 base at V and 9 bases at J, with 12 bases in the middle. This CDR3 is built from 13 residues. Germline V gene data show CDR1 as SGHVS and CDR2 as FNYEAQ. CDR3 sequence (DNA): TGTGCCAGCAGCTTAGGGCCCGCGTCGCCCCAGTACTTC. Encoded protein: CASSLGPASPQYF.

This CDR3 reads CATSRRQIYDEQYF. The CDR3 DNA sequence: TGTGCCACCAGCAGAAGGCAGATATACGACGAGCAGTACTTC. The chain combines TRBV15 with TRBJ2-7; D uncertain. The CDR3 length is 14 residues. Germline V gene data show CDR1 as LNHNV and CDR2 as YYDKDF (reference sequence). Trimming removed 2 bases at V and 5 bases at J, with 13 bases between.